There are many counts of the clone carrying this T cell receptor beta chain. Its specificity is unknown. There are 11 residues in the CDR3. Trimming cost V 7 bases and J 3 bases, with 3 bases left between them. Germline values: CDR1 MDHEN, CDR2 SYDVKM. After constant-region reverse-primer amplification, full-length variable regions underwent semi-nested PCR with Nested Universal Primer A. TCRdb passed the 5' RACE reads through MiXCR, listing each CDR3 protein once. The sample holds tens of thousands of distinct CDR3 sequences, 15% to 20% seen once. Regarding the study as a whole: Tumor memory CD4+ T cell TCR gene usage was found to cluster with blood and lymph node memory CD4+ cells and with lymph node naive CD4+ cells. Greatest tumor Treg TCR overlap was with tumor naive CD4+ cells.

Purified naive CD4+ T cells were depleted of CD25+ Tregs. Sequences were obtained from naive CD4+ T cells sorted from a lymph node. Subset denoted: naive CD4+ T cells, CD4+CD45RA+CD25-. This clonotype was obtained from a female donor with breast cancer. The chain links TRBV28 to TRBJ2-2, with D hard to call. CDR3 loop: CASKDTGELFF. The CDR3 DNA reads TGTGCCAGCAAGGACACCGGGGAGCTGTTTTTT.